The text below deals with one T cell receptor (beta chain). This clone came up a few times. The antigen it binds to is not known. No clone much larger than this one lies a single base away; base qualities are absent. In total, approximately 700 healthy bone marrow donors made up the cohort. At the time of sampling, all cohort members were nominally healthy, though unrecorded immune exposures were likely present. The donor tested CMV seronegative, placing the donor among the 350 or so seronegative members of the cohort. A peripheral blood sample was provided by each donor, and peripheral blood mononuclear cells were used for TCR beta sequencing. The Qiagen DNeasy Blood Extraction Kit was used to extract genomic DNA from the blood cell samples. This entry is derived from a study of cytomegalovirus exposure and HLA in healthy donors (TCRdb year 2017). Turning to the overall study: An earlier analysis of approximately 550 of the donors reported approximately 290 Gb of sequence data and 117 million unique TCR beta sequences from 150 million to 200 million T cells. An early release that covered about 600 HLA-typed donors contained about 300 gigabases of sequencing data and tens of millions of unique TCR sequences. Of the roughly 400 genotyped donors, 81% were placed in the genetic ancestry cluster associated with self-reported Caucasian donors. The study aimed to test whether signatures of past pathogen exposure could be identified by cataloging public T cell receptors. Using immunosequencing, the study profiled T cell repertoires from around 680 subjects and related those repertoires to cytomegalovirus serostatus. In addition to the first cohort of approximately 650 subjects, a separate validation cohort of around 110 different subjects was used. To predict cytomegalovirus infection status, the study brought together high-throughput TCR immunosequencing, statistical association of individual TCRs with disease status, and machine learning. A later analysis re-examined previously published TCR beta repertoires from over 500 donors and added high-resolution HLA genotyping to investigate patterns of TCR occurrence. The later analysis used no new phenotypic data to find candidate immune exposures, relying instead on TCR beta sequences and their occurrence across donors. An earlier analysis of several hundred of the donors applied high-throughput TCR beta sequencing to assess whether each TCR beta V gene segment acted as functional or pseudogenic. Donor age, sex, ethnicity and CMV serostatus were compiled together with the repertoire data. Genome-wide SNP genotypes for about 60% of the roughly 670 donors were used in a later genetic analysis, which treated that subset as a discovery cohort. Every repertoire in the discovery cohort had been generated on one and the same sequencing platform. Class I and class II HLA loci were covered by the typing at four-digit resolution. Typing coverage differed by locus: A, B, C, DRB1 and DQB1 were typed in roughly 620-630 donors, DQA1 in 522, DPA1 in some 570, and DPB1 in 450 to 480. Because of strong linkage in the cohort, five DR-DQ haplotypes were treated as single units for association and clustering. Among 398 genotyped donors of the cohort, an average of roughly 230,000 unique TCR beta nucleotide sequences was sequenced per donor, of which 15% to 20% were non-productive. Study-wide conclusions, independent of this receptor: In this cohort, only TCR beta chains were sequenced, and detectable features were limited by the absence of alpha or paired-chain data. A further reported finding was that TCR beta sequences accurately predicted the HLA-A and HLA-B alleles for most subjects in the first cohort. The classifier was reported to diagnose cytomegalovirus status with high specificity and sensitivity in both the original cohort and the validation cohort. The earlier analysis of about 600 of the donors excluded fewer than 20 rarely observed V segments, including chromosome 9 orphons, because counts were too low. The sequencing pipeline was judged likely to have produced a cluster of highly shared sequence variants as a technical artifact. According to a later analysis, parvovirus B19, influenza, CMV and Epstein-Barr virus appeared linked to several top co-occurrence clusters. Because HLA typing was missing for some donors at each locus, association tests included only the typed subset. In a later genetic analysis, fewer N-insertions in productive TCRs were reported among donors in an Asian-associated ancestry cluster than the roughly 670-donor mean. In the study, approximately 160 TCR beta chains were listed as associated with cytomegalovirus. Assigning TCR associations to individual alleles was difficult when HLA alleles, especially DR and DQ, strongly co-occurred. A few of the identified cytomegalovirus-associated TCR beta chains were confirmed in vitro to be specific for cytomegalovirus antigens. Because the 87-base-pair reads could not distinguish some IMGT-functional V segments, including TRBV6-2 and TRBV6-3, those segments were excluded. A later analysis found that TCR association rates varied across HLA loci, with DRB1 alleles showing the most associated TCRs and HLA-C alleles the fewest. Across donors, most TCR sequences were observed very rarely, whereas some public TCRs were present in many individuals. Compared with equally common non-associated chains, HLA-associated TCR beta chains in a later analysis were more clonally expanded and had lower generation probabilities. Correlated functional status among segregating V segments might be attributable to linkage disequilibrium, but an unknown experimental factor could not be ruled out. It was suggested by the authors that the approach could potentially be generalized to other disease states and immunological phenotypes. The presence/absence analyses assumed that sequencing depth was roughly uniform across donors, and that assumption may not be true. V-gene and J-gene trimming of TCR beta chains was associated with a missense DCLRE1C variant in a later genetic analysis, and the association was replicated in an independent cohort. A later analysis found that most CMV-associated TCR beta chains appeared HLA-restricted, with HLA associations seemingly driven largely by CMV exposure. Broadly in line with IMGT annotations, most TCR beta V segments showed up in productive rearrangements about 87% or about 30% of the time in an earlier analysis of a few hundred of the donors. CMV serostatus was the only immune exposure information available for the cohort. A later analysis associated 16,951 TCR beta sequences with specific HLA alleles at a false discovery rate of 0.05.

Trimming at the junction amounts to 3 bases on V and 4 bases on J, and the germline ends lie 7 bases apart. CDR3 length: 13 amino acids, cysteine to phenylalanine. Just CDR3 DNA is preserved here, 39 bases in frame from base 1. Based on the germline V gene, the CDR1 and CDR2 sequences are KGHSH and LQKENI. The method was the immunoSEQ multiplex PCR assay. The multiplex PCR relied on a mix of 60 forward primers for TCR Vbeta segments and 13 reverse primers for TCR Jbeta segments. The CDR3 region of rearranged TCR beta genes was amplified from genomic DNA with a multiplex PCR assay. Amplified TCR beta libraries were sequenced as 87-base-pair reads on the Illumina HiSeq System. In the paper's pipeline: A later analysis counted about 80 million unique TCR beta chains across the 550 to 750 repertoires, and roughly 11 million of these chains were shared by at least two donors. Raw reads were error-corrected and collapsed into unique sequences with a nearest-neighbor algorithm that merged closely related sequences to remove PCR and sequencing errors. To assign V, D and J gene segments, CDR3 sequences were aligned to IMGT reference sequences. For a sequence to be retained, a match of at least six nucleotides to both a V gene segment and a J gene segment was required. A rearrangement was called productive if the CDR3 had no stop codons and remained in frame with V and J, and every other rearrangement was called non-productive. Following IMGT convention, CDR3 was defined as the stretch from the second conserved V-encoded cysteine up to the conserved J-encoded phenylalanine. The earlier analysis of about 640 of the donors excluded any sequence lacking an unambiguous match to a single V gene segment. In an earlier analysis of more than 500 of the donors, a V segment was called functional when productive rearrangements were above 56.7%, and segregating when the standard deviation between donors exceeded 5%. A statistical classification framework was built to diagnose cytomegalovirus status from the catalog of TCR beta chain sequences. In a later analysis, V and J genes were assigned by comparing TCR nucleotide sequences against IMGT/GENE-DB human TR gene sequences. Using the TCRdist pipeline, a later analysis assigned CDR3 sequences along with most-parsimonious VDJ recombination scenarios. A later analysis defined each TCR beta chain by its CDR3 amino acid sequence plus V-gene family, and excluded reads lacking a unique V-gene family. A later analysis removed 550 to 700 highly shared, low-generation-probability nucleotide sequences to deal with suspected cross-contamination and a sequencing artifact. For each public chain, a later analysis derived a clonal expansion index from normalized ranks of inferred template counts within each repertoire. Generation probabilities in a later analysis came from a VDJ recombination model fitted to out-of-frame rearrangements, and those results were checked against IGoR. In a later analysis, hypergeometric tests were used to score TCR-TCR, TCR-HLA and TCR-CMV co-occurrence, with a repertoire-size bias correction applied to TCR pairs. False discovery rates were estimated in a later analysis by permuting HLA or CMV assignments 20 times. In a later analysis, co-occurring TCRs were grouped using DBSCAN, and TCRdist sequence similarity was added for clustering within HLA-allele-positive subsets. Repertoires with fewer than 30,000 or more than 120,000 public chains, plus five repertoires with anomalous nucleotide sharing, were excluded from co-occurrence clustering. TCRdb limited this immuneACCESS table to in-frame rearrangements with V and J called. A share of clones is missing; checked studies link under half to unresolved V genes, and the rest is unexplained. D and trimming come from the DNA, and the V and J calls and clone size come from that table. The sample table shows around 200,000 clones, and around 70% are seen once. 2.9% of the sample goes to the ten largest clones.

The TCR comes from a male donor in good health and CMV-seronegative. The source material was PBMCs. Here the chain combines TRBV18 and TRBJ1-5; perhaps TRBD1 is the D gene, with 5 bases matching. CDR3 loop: CASSPTANQPQHF. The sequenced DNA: TGTGCCAGCTCACCGACAGCTAATCAGCCCCAGCATTTT. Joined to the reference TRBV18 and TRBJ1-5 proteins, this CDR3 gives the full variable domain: NAGVMQNPRHLVRRRGQEARLRCSPMKGHSHVYWYRQLPEEGLKFMVYLQKENIIDESGMPKERFSAEFPKEGPSILRIQQVVRGDSAAYFCASSPTANQPQHFGDGTRLSIL.